The 19 T cell receptor beta chains reported below all come from one sample, sequenced in a study of T-cell reconstitution after alpha-beta-depleted transplantation in children. Researchers prepared the TCRbeta library using unique molecular identifiers, the study reports. Each CDR3 protein gets one entry after TCRdb re-called the PCR reads with MiXCR. In the table there are hundreds of thousands of distinct CDR3 sequences, about 12% of which are singletons. The material sequenced was PBMCs, taken before TCRalphabeta/CD19-depleted stem cell transplant. These TCRs come from a girl aged 2-10 years with congenital amegakaryocytic thrombocytopenia, due to receive a stem cell transplant.

V is TRBV15 and J is TRBJ2-5, with 8 bases lining up with TRBD1. The V gene end was trimmed by 4 bases and the J gene end by 2 bases; junction bases not matched to a gene: 6. CDR3 length: 15 residues. In germline, CDR1 is LNHNV, CDR2 YYDKDF (reference sequence). The CDR3 is CATSINRGFQETQYF. CDR3 sequence (DNA): TGTGCCACCAGCATCAACAGGGGGTTTCAAGAGACCCAGTACTTC.

This clonotype was detected many times. The chain has TRBV5-1 and TRBJ1-2; a possible D gene is TRBD1 (5 bases). V lost 0 bases and J lost 8, with 14 bases in between. Germline V gene sequence: CDR1 SGHRS, CDR2 YFSETQ. CDR3 size: 14 residues. The CDR3 is CASSLAVPWGGYTF. The CDR3 DNA follows: TGCGCCAGCAGCTTGGCAGTACCCTGGGGGGGCTACACCTTC. Full variable domain (remainder filled in from reference TRBV5-1 and TRBJ1-2): KAGVTQTPRYLIKTRGQQVTLSCSPISGHRSVSWYQQTPGQGLQFLFEYFSETQRNKGNFPGRFSGRQFSNSRSEMNVSTLELGDSALYLCASSLAVPWGGYTFGSGTRLTVV.

This clonotype was seen at least ten times. The chain recombines TRBV2 with TRBJ2-2; D unresolved. The CDR3 is made up of 14 amino acids. Germline V lookup: CDR1 SNHLY, CDR2 FYNNEI. V lost 7 bases and J lost 1, with 10 bases in between. The CDR3 nucleotides are TGTGCCAGCACCTCACAACGGAACACCGGGGAGCTGTTTTTT. Its translation is CASTSQRNTGELFF.

This clonotype was seen ten or more times. The chain employs TRBV5-1 and TRBJ2-1; D possibly uses TRBD1 or TRBD2 (5 bases each). Trimming cost V 0 bases and J 12 bases, with 13 bases left between them. Germline V lookup: CDR1 SGHRS, CDR2 YFSETQ. This CDR3 spans 13 amino acids. For the CDR3, the DNA is TGCGCCAGCAGCTTGGTGTTCGGGGCAGGGCAGTTCTTC. It codes for CASSLVFGAGQFF.

This clonotype was counted at least ten times. The chain combines TRBV12-3 or TRBV12-4 with TRBJ2-1; 14 bases align to TRBD2. The CDR3 is 15 residues long. With V trimmed by 5 bases and J by 9 bases, 6 bases remained unmatched. For the CDR3, the DNA is TGTGCCAGCAGTCTCGGGACTAGCGGGAGCGGTGAGCAGTTCTTC. Translated, it gives CASSLGTSGSGEQFF.

This clonotype was counted a few times. This chain joins TRBV2 and TRBJ2-7; no firm D call. The germline V gene encodes CDR1 SNHLY and CDR2 FYNNEI. The CDR3 length is 16 residues. V gave up 5 bases and J gave up 3 bases, with 20 bases separating them. The CDR3: CASSKDRGYSDYEQYF. The CDR3 DNA is TGTGCCAGCAGTAAAGACCGCGGCTATTCGGACTACGAGCAGTACTTC. The full variable domain, in which reference TRBV2 and TRBJ2-7 provide the parts outside the CDR3, is EPEVTQTPSHQVTQMGQEVILRCVPISNHLYFYWYRQILGQKVEFLVSFYNNEISEKSEIFDDQFSVERPDGSNFTLKIRSTKLEDSAMYFCASSKDRGYSDYEQYFGPGTRLTVT.

The CDR3 loop is CASTPSGPYNEQFF. CDR3 nucleotide sequence: TGTGCCAGCACTCCAAGCGGGCCTTACAATGAGCAGTTCTTC. The chain uses TRBV6-1 and TRBJ2-1; tentatively, D is TRBD2 (6 bases). The germline CDR1 and CDR2 sequences are MNHNS and SASEGT. Trimming cost V 7 bases and J 4 bases, with 14 bases left between them. This CDR3 is built from 14 residues.

This clonotype appeared many times. The V call is TRBV20-1, the J call TRBJ2-1; D is uncertain. CDR3 length: 14 residues. Germline V lookup: CDR1 DFQATT, CDR2 SNEGSKA (reference sequence). Trimming cost V 4 bases and J 8 bases, with 18 bases left between them. This CDR3 is CSATVVAPFHEQFF. CDR3 nucleotides: TGCAGTGCTACCGTAGTAGCCCCGTTCCATGAGCAGTTCTTC.

This clonotype has ten or more counts. The J gene is TRBJ2-7, the V gene TRBV20-1; 8 bases are a match to TRBD2. The CDR3 totals 15 residues. J gave up 5 bases and V 0 bases, and 9 bases lay outside the gene matches. In germline, CDR1 is DFQATT, CDR2 SNEGSKA (reference sequence). CDR3 loop: CSARDLSGSRNEQYF. The CDR3 nucleotides are TGCAGTGCTAGAGATCTCAGCGGGAGTCGAAACGAGCAGTACTTC.

This clonotype was detected ten times or more. As DNA, the CDR3 is TGTGCCAGCAGTACTCATACAGGGGGCGCGTCGCGGTATGGCTACACCTTC. Protein: CASSTHTGGASRYGYTF. The chain employs TRBV6-5 and TRBJ1-2; TRBD1 aligns across 9 bases. Germline CDR1 is MNHEY and CDR2 is SVGAGI. This CDR3 comprises 17 residues. V gave up 5 bases and J gave up 5 bases; unmatched junction bases: 15.

This clonotype occurred many times. V gene TRBV5-1 combines with J gene TRBJ2-5, with TRBD2 matching 11 bases. Germline trimming cut 5 bases from V and 5 bases from J; bases unmatched to any gene: 11. The CDR3 is made up of 16 amino acids. Germline lookup yields CDR1 SGHRS and CDR2 YFSETQ. DNA for the CDR3: TGCGCCAGCAGACTGACGACTAGCGGGATAATGGAGACCCAGTACTTC. Amino acid sequence: CASRLTTSGIMETQYF.

The V gene is TRBV5-1, the J gene TRBJ1-5; 7 bases fit TRBD1. From germline, CDR1 is SGHRS and CDR2 YFSETQ. V trimming: 0 bases; J trimming: 1 base; junction bases outside the gene matches: 1. The CDR3 is 15 residues long. CDR3 DNA sequence: TGCGCCAGCAGCTTGGTGACAGGGAGCAATCAGCCCCAGCATTTT. The encoded protein is CASSLVTGSNQPQHF.

The chain employs TRBV10-3 and TRBJ2-1; TRBD2 agrees at 8 bases. This CDR3 is built from 11 residues. Germline V lookup: CDR1 ENHRY, CDR2 SYGVKD. J lost 14 bases, V lost 7 bases, and 7 bases had no gene match. As DNA, the CDR3 is TGTGCCATCAAGTCGGAGACTAGCGAGTTCTTC. Amino acids: CAIKSETSEFF.

This clonotype has a count of ten or more. The chain carries TRBV20-1 and TRBJ2-4; TRBD2 might be the D (5 bases). CDR3 length: 15 amino acids. V lost 5 bases to trimming and J lost 6 bases, with 20 bases between them. CDR1 and CDR2 from the germline V gene are DFQATT and SNEGSKA (reference sequence). CDR3 sequence: CSALDRGPFGNIQYF. The CDR3 region has the DNA TGCAGTGCTCTGGACCGCGGGCCCTTTGGAAACATTCAGTACTTC.

The sample holds many counts of this clonotype. The chain has TRBV12-3 or TRBV12-4 and TRBJ2-7; 7 bases fit TRBD1. The CDR3 length is 15 residues. The ends lost 6 bases at V and 1 base at J; junction bases unmatched: 9. The DNA of the CDR3 is TGTGCCAGCAGCCCCGGACAGGACCTTTCCTACGAGCAGTACTTC. The encoded protein is CASSPGQDLSYEQYF.

This clonotype was found a few times. The chain employs TRBV7-8 and TRBJ2-2; TRBD2 agrees at 7 bases. The CDR3 consists of 15 residues. V was pared by 5 bases and J by 2 bases, with 5 bases of the junction left unmatched. Per the germline V gene, CDR1 is SGHVS and CDR2 is FQNEAQ. The DNA of the CDR3 is TGTGCCAGCAGCCGCCGGGGGGTTAACACCGGGGAGCTGTTTTTT. Its protein is CASSRRGVNTGELFF.

The chain recombines TRBV5-1 with TRBJ2-1; D is possibly TRBD1 (5 bases). This CDR3 has 14 amino acids. The germline V gene has CDR1 SGHRS and CDR2 YFSETQ. Trimming took 5 bases from V and 6 from J, leaving 15 bases between them. The CDR3 reads CASRPRPDSNEQFF. DNA of the CDR3: TGCGCCAGCAGACCGCGCCCTGACAGCAATGAGCAGTTCTTC.

This clonotype was seen ten or more times. The rearrangement uses TRBV6-5 and TRBJ1-4, with D maybe TRBD1 (6 bases). V lost 0 bases and J 3 bases, leaving 8 bases between the germline ends. The germline CDR1 and CDR2 sequences are MNHEY and SVGAGI. CDR3 length: 15 residues. CDR3 DNA sequence: TGTGCCAGCAGTTACTCGACAGGAGCTAATGAAAAACTGTTTTTT. Its protein is CASSYSTGANEKLFF.

On this clonotype itself: Sequence at one end of the junction differs from germline and may be a read error. The V and J genes are TRBV27 and TRBJ2-1; D is ambiguous. The CDR3 covers 13 residues. Germline values: CDR1 MNHEY, CDR2 SMNVEV (reference sequence). CDR3: CACSLSHLDRQFF. The DNA for the CDR3 is TGTGCCTGCAGTTTATCCCATCTAGATAGGCAGTTCTTC.